One T cell receptor (beta chain) is described in this entry. No antigen is known for it. 60 Vbeta and 13 Jbeta primers were used in PCR. Here immunoSEQ multiplex PCR was the method, and the copy in TCRdb shows in-frame clones only, minus some. This sample's table reports 150,000 to 250,000 clones. The sample comes from a study of cytomegalovirus exposure and HLA in healthy donors. Study results and limitations: TCR sequences were mostly rare, though some public TCRs occurred in many donors. In a later analysis, DRB1 alleles had the most associated TCRs; HLA-C alleles the fewest. In a later analysis, an Asian-associated ancestry cluster reportedly showed fewer N-insertions than the roughly 700-donor mean.

Germline V lookup: CDR1 SGHRS, CDR2 YFSETQ. CDR3 length: 16 residues. With V trimmed by 4 bases and J by 3 bases, 6 bases remained unmatched. The chain joins TRBV5-1 to TRBJ1-5, with 11 positions matching TRBD1. This sequence originates from a boy aged 10-17 years in good health and CMV-seronegative. The sequenced material came from PBMCs. The CDR3 loop reads CASSPGQGELNQPQHF. The DNA for the CDR3 is TGCGCCAGCAGCCCGGGACAGGGGGAACTCAATCAGCCCCAGCATTTT.